This T cell receptor (beta chain) was captured by sequencing in a study of shared clonotypes between healthy human individuals. Study overall: Samples came from two female and a few male donors aged 18 to 49.

Naive CD8 cells lacked CD45RO, underwent positive selection for CCR7 and left out terminally differentiated effector memory CD45RA+ cells. Adult Caucasians living in Nashville, Tennessee made up all of the donors. A deep-level run was used for the assay. The table came from immunoSEQ multiplex PCR; TCRdb's copy has only in-frame clones and leaves some out. The sample includes about 2.1 million clones, roughly 93% of them seen just once. Germline lookup yields CDR1 SGHTA and CDR2 FQGNSA. J was trimmed by 0 bases and V by 0 bases; bases with no gene match: 16. The CDR3 is 21 amino acids. Sequencing used naive CD8+ T cells from PBMCs. The chain couples TRBV7-2 to TRBJ1-3; 8 bases are a match to TRBD1. This receptor was obtained from a man aged 18 to 29 in good health. Some clones in this sample may be carry-over from other donors' samples. The CDR3 nucleotides are TGTGCCAGCAGCTTAGCGCAGGGGGCCGGCACTTACCTCACCTCTGGAAACACCATATATTTT. It specifies CASSLAQGAGTYLTSGNTIYF.